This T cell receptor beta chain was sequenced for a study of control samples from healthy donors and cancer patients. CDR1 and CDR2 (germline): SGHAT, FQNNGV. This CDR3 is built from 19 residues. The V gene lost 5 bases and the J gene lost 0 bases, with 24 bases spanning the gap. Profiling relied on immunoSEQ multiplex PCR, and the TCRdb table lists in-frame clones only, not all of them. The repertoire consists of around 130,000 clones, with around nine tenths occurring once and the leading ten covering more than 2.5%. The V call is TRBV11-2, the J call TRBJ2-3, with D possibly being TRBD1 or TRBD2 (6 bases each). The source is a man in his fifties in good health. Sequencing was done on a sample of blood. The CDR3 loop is CASSGVGGRFDPSTDTQYF. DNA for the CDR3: TGTGCCAGCAGCGGGGTGGGGGGCAGGTTCGACCCTAGCACAGATACGCAGTATTTT.